This T cell receptor beta chain was captured in a study of T cell clones after liver transplantation. Generated by immunoSEQ multiplex PCR, the TCRdb table keeps only in-frame clones and is missing some. Of about 80,000 clones listed, roughly 80% are singletons. Germline CDR1 is LNHDA and CDR2 is SQIVND (reference sequence). The length of the CDR3 is 14 residues. V was clipped by 1 base and J by 2 bases, with 8 bases between them. The source material was CD4+ T cells from blood, sampled approximately 45 months after liver transplant. The origin of this receptor is a human patient who received a liver transplant. These T cells may partly come from the graft donor. The chain has TRBV19 and TRBJ1-1, with D unresolved. CDR3 residues: CASSIVDINTEAFF. The CDR3 coding sequence is TGTGCCAGTAGTATAGTAGACATTAACACTGAAGCTTTCTTT.